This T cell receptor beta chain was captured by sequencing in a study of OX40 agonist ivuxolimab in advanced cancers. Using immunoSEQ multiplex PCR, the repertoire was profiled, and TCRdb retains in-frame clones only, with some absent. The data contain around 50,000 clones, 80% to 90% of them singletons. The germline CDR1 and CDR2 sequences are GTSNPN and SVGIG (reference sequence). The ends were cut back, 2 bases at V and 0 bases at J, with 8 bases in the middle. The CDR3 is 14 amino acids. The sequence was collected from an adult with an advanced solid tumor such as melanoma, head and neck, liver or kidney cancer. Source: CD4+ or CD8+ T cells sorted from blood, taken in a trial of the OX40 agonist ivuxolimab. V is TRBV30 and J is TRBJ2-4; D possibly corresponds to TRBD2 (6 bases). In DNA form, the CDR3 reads TGTGCCTGGAGTTGGGGGGTAGCCAAAAACATTCAGTACTTC. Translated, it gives CAWSWGVAKNIQYF.